These 15 T cell receptor beta chains came from one sample sequenced in a study of blood T cell repertoires in COVID-19. Only in-frame clones appear in the TCRdb table, and some are missing; sequencing was by immunoSEQ multiplex PCR. The sample contains under 300,000 clones, 84% of which appear only once. Sequencing used peripheral blood. The receptors stem from a woman aged 40 to 50 who had recovered from COVID-19.

The gene calls are TRBV15 and TRBJ2-1; tentative D call: TRBD1 (5 bases). CDR1 is LNHNV, CDR2 YYDKDF, per germline (reference sequence). The CDR3 extends over 13 amino acids. V shed 0 bases and J shed 5 bases, with 5 bases lying between them. CDR3 nucleotides: TGTGCCACCAGCAGAGACAGGGACAATGAGCAGTTCTTC. Its translation: CATSRDRDNEQFF.

Here the CDR3 reads CASSLGGGPPGTFF. CDR3 coding DNA: TGTGCCAGCAGCTTAGGGGGAGGGCCCCCGGGAACTTTCTTT. V is TRBV7-9 and J is TRBJ1-1; D not certain. The CDR3 sequence is 14 residues long. The V gene lost 1 base and the J gene lost 12 bases, with 18 bases spanning the gap. Per the germline V gene, CDR1 is SEHNR and CDR2 is FQNEAQ (reference sequence).

The chain joins TRBV19 to TRBJ2-2; 15 bases map to TRBD2. The V segment lost 6 bases and the J segment 10 bases; nucleotides outside the gene matches: 6. Looked up from germline, CDR1 is LNHDA and CDR2 is SQIVND (reference sequence). The CDR3 extends over 15 amino acids. CDR3 sequence (DNA): TGTGCCAGTAGCGGACTAGCGGGGGGGGCCCAGGAGCTGTTTTTT. This gives the protein CASSGLAGGAQELFF.

Of note for this clone: In the same sample, other DNA sequences code for this CDR3. The J gene is TRBJ2-1, the V gene TRBV5-1; the D is unclear. Trimming removed 4 bases from V and 0 bases from J, with 8 bases in between. The CDR3 covers 14 residues. Germline loops: CDR1 SGHRS, CDR2 YFSETQ. The CDR3 DNA sequence: TGCGCCAGCAGCCCTTACTCCTCCTACAATGAGCAGTTCTTC. Residues: CASSPYSSYNEQFF. Full variable domain (missing parts from reference TRBV5-1 and TRBJ2-1): KAGVTQTPRYLIKTRGQQVTLSCSPISGHRSVSWYQQTPGQGLQFLFEYFSETQRNKGNFPGRFSGRQFSNSRSEMNVSTLELGDSALYLCASSPYSSYNEQFFGPGTRLTVL.

This clone was detected once. This chain uses TRBV5-4 with TRBJ2-7; possibly TRBD1 for D (6 bases). Trimming removed 0 bases from V and 4 bases from J, with 11 bases in between. Per the germline V gene, CDR1 is SGHNT and CDR2 is YYREEE (reference sequence). This CDR3 contains 14 residues. In nucleotides, the CDR3 is TGTGCCAGCAGCTTGGGGTCGGACAGATACGAGCAGTACTTC. This sequence encodes CASSLGSDRYEQYF.

The chain uses TRBV19 and TRBJ1-5, with a weak D call TRBD1 (6 bases). Germline V CDR1 and CDR2: LNHDA, SQIVND (reference sequence). The CDR3 length is 16 residues. Trimming shortened V by 3 bases and J by 4 bases, and 16 bases separated the two germline ends. In DNA, the CDR3 is TGTGCCAGTAGTATGCAACAGGGAGCGGGAAATCAGCCCCAGCATTTT. Translated, it gives CASSMQQGAGNQPQHF.

The chain joins TRBV3-1 (or the pseudogene TRBV3-2) to TRBJ1-6, with D possibly TRBD1 on 6 matching bases. This CDR3 has 15 amino acids. Germline loops: CDR1 LGHDT, CDR2 YNNKEL (reference sequence). V lost 4 bases to trimming and J lost 7 bases, with 14 bases between them. The CDR3 DNA follows: TGTGCCAGCAGCCCCACGGACAGTGGGAATTCACCCCTCCACTTT. It specifies CASSPTDSGNSPLHF.

The rearrangement links TRBV3-1 (or the pseudogene TRBV3-2) to TRBJ1-2, with 7 bases aligning to TRBD1. There are 13 residues in the CDR3. Trimming at V came to 5 bases and at J to 8 bases, leaving 8 bases not matched to a gene. CDR1 LGHDT and CDR2 YNNKEL come from the germline V gene (reference sequence). CDR3 loop: CASSSGQVRGYTF. The CDR3 nucleotides are TGTGCCAGCAGCTCCGGACAGGTACGCGGCTACACCTTC.

This sequence joins TRBV19 and TRBJ2-4, with a possible D match to TRBD2 (6 bases). The germline V gene has CDR1 LNHDA and CDR2 SQIVND (reference sequence). The CDR3 totals 16 residues. V gave up 0 bases and J gave up 2 bases, with 11 bases separating them. DNA of the CDR3: TGTGCCAGTAGTATAGAAAGAGGAGGGACCAAAAACATTCAGTACTTC. It codes for CASSIERGGTKNIQYF.

CDR3 region: CASRDRENTEAFF. DNA for the CDR3: TGCGCCAGCAGGGACAGAGAGAACACTGAAGCTTTCTTT. The rearrangement links TRBV5-1 to TRBJ1-1; D might be TRBD1 (6 bases). The CDR3 spans 13 residues. Trimming left V 5 bases short and J 1 base short, with 9 bases between. From germline, CDR1 is SGHRS and CDR2 YFSETQ.

This chain links TRBV24-1 with TRBJ1-4; 9 nucleotides align to TRBD1. CDR1 KGHDR and CDR2 SFDVKD come from the germline V gene. The CDR3 runs 19 residues. V trimming: 0 bases; J trimming: 6 bases; junction bases outside the gene matches: 13. CDR3 loop: CATSDLTDRGLGYHEKLFF. CDR3 coding DNA: TGTGCCACCAGTGATTTGACGGACAGGGGTTTGGGATACCATGAAAAACTGTTTTTT.

The gene calls are TRBV7-8 and TRBJ2-1; 9 bases agree with TRBD2. The CDR3 extends over 16 amino acids. Trimming at V came to 5 bases and at J to 9 bases, leaving 14 bases not matched to a gene. CDR1 SGHVS and CDR2 FQNEAQ come from the germline V gene. The CDR3: CASSLGGGARLSEQFF. The CDR3 coding sequence is TGTGCCAGCAGCCTAGGCGGGGGGGCCAGGTTGAGTGAGCAGTTCTTC.

This clone was counted ten times or more. J is TRBJ1-1 and V is TRBV19, with D possibly being TRBD1 (5 bases). Germline V gene data show CDR1 as LNHDA and CDR2 as SQIVND (reference sequence). This CDR3 spans 14 amino acids. Trimming took 1 base from V and 5 from J, leaving 11 bases between them. In nucleotides, the CDR3 is TGTGCCAGTAGTATAGCAGGGTTCGGAACTGAAGCTTTCTTT. Its protein product is CASSIAGFGTEAFF.

This chain joins TRBV10-2 and TRBJ2-7; D is undetermined. The CDR3 contains 14 residues. CDR1 and CDR2 from the germline V gene are WSHSY and SAAADI. Trimming stripped 6 bases from V and 0 bases from J, with 12 bases between. The CDR3 sequence: CASRNSLSSYEQYF. The CDR3 nucleotides read TGCGCCAGCAGGAACAGCCTAAGCTCCTACGAGCAGTACTTC.

The chain recombines TRBV28 with TRBJ1-1; D is possibly TRBD1 (5 bases). CDR1 and CDR2 from the germline V gene are MDHEN and SYDVKM. There are 14 residues in the CDR3. V was shortened by 6 bases and J by 5 bases, with 16 bases between the two germline ends. CDR3 residues: CASRWAGVWTEAFF. The CDR3 DNA follows: TGTGCCAGCAGGTGGGCGGGGGTTTGGACTGAAGCTTTCTTT.